The 16 T cell receptor beta chains presented below share a single source sample, sequenced in a study of blood T cell repertoires in COVID-19. TCRdb's copy holds only in-frame clones and misses some; the assay was immunoSEQ multiplex PCR. This sample yields about 65,000 clones, of which under 95% are seen a single time; about 3% belongs to the top ten. Sequenced material: peripheral blood. The receptors were gathered from a man between 65 and 85 years old with active COVID-19.

This clone occurred once. This chain links TRBV10-1 with TRBJ2-5; TRBD2 aligns across 12 bases. V shed 0 bases, J shed 0 bases, and the junction held 5 bases outside the gene matches. This CDR3 has 18 residues. Germline-derived CDR1 and CDR2 are WNHNN and SYGVQD (reference sequence). CDR3 coding DNA: TGCGCCAGCAGTGAGTCGACTAGCGGGGGCGAGTACCAAGAGACCCAGTACTTC. As protein: CASSESTSGGEYQETQYF.

The chain joins TRBV7-8 to TRBJ2-7; possibly TRBD2 for D (6 bases). The germline V gene has CDR1 SGHVS and CDR2 FQNEAQ. Trimming stripped 0 bases from V and 3 bases from J, with 9 bases between. CDR3 length equals 14 residues. The CDR3 is CASSLAAGSYEQYV. DNA of the CDR3: TGTGCCAGCAGCTTAGCGGCCGGGAGCTACGAGCAGTACGTC.

This chain joins TRBV2 and TRBJ2-1, with a weak D call TRBD2 (7 bases). The CDR3 contains 16 residues. CDR1 SNHLY and CDR2 FYNNEI come from the germline V gene. V was pared by 0 bases and J by 0 bases, with 9 bases between. The CDR3 sequence is CASSEAGGPSYNEQFF. CDR3 bases: TGTGCCAGCAGTGAAGCCGGGGGGCCCTCCTACAATGAGCAGTTCTTC.

V is TRBV6-4 and J is TRBJ2-4; 7 positions agree with TRBD1. V shed 6 bases, J shed 3 bases, and the junction held 8 bases outside the gene matches. CDR1 is MRHNA, CDR2 SNTAGT, per germline. The CDR3 totals 15 residues. As DNA, the CDR3 is TGTGCCAGCAGCGAGGGGGACAGTGACAAAAACATTCAGTACTTC. Residues: CASSEGDSDKNIQYF.

The chain couples TRBV29-1 to TRBJ2-5; 12 bases line up with TRBD2. This CDR3 has 13 amino acids. The J segment lost 5 bases and the V segment lost 4 bases, leaving 2 bases of the junction unmatched. From germline, CDR1 is SQVTM and CDR2 ANQGSEA. The CDR3: CSVALAGGETQYF. In DNA, the CDR3 is TGCAGCGTTGCTCTAGCGGGGGGGGAGACCCAGTACTTC.

V and J are TRBV6-5 and TRBJ2-4; tentative D call: TRBD2 (6 bases). CDR1 is MNHEY, CDR2 SVGAGI, per germline. Trimming stripped 4 bases from V and 3 bases from J, with 13 bases between. This CDR3 region has 15 residues. The CDR3 DNA sequence: TGTGCCAGCAGTTCGGGACTTCAAGACAAAAACATTCAGTACTTC. This gives the protein CASSSGLQDKNIQYF.

The J gene is TRBJ2-7, the V gene TRBV18; D is undetermined. V shed 3 bases and J shed 2 bases, with 5 bases lying between them. There are 12 residues in the CDR3. The germline V gene has CDR1 KGHSH and CDR2 LQKENI. The CDR3 coding sequence is TGTGCCAGCTCACCTTCGGCCTACGAGCAGTACTTC. This translates into CASSPSAYEQYF.

The chain uses TRBV4-3 and TRBJ2-5; D possibly corresponds to TRBD1 (6 bases). V lost 0 bases to trimming and J lost 2 bases, with 13 bases between them. This CDR3 comprises 16 residues. CDR1 is LGHNA, CDR2 YSLEER, per germline. The CDR3, as DNA: TGCGCCAGCAGCCAAGATGGGGGCGGGCAGCAAGAGACCCAGTACTTC. This codes for CASSQDGGGQQETQYF.

J is TRBJ1-1 and V is TRBV5-4; no definite D call. V was cut by 4 bases and J by 0 bases, with 10 bases left in between. The length of the CDR3 is 14 residues. Germline V gene sequence: CDR1 SGHNT, CDR2 YYREEE (reference sequence). In nucleotides, the CDR3 is TGTGCCAGCAGCCAAAATACAATGAACACTGAAGCTTTCTTT. Its translation is CASSQNTMNTEAFF.

The rearrangement links TRBV7-9 to TRBJ1-1, with 10 bases aligning to TRBD1. The CDR3 is made up of 15 amino acids. Germline loops: CDR1 SEHNR, CDR2 FQNEAQ (reference sequence). V lost 5 bases to trimming and J lost 4 bases; unmatched junction nucleotides: 7. CDR3 sequence (DNA): TGTGCCAGCAGCGTCTCGGACAGGGGGAGCACTGAAGCTTTCTTT. Translation gives CASSVSDRGSTEAFF. The full variable domain, rest sourced from reference TRBV7-9 and TRBJ1-1, is DTGVSQNPRHKITKRGQNVTFRCDPISEHNRLYWYRQTLGQGPEFLTYFQNEAQLEKSRLLSDRFSAERPKGSFSTLEIQRTEQGDSAMYLCASSVSDRGSTEAFFGQGTRLTVV.

The rearrangement joins TRBV13 to TRBJ1-2; the D gene is possibly TRBD1 (6 bases). The CDR3 loop spans 13 amino acids. The germline V gene has CDR1 PRHDT and CDR2 FYEKMQ (reference sequence). Between the trimmed V and J ends, which lost 4 bases and 4 bases, there was a span of 10 bases. CDR3 nucleotides: TGTGCCAGCAGCTCGGCGACAGGCTATGGCTACACCTTC. Residues: CASSSATGYGYTF. Filled out from reference TRBV13 and TRBJ1-2, the complete variable domain reads AAGVIQSPRHLIKEKRETATLKCYPIPRHDTVYWYQQGPGQDPQFLISFYEKMQSDKGSIPDRFSAQQFSDYHSELNMSSLELGDSALYFCASSSATGYGYTFGSGTRLTVV.

The gene calls are TRBV28 and TRBJ1-2; 7 bases fit TRBD1. The CDR3 contains 15 residues. Germline V gene sequence: CDR1 MDHEN, CDR2 SYDVKM. Trimming removed 4 bases from V and 8 bases from J; junction bases left unmatched: 13. CDR3 sequence reads: CASSSGQYPIDGYTF. CDR3 DNA sequence: TGTGCCAGCAGTTCGGGACAGTACCCTATAGACGGCTACACCTTC.

This chain uses TRBV6-5 with TRBJ1-4; TRBD1 is a possible D gene (6 bases). This CDR3 comprises 15 residues. V lost 4 bases and J lost 4, with 13 bases in between. The V gene's germline CDR1 is MNHEY and CDR2 SVGAGI. The CDR3 sequence: CASSSDSAFNEKLFF. For the CDR3, the DNA is TGTGCCAGCAGTTCGGACAGTGCCTTTAATGAAAAACTGTTTTTT.

The V gene is TRBV29-1, the J gene TRBJ2-2, with D possibly TRBD1 on 6 matching bases. This CDR3 is 14 amino acids long. The germline gives CDR1 SQVTM, CDR2 ANQGSEA. V was trimmed by 3 bases and J by 5 bases, leaving 13 bases between them. In DNA form, the CDR3 reads TGCAGCGTTGATCTGGCCAGGGGAACCGGGGAGCTGTTTTTT. Translated: CSVDLARGTGELFF.

The chain employs TRBV9 and TRBJ1-2; D is unresolved. Deletions cut 0 bases from V and 0 bases from J, with 6 bases between. Germline assignment: CDR1 SGDLS and CDR2 YYNGEE. The CDR3 contains 14 residues. CDR3 sequence (DNA): TGTGCCAGCAGCGTAGGGGCTGCTAACTATGGCTACACCTTC. Protein: CASSVGAANYGYTF.

This sequence joins TRBV9 and TRBJ1-2; D gene unclear. The germline V and J ends were trimmed by 4 bases and 9 bases, with 13 bases remaining between them. This CDR3 contains 12 residues. Germline CDR1 SGDLS, CDR2 YYNGEE. As DNA, the CDR3 is TGTGCCAGCAGCTCTACAGTGCGTAGCTACACCTTC. Amino acids: CASSSTVRSYTF. Full variable domain (rest looked up from reference TRBV9 and TRBJ1-2): DSGVTQTPKHLITATGQRVTLRCSPRSGDLSVYWYQQSLDQGLQFLIQYYNGEERAKGNILERFSAQQFPDLHSELNLSSLELGDSALYFCASSSTVRSYTFGSGTRLTVV.